The source of this TCR beta chain is a study of cytomegalovirus exposure and HLA in healthy donors. Findings of the study overall: V- and J-gene trimming in TCR beta was tied to a missense DCLRE1C variant by an analysis performed later. The authors later found TCR association rates varying by HLA locus, with DRB1 most and HLA-C fewest.

About this clone itself: Antigen: not known.

Regarding donors, all were healthy bone marrow donors. PCR involved 60 Vbeta and 13 Jbeta primers. Repertoires were generated with immunoSEQ multiplex PCR, while TCRdb's copy carries only in-frame clones and drops some. The sample records roughly 120,000 clones, 70% to 90% being singletons. Trimming cost V 8 bases and J 7 bases, with 24 bases left between them. The CDR3 is 15 amino acids. CDR1 is SGHVS, CDR2 FQNEAQ, per germline. Sequenced input: PBMCs. This sequence originates from a man aged 35 to 55 in good health and CMV-seronegative. This chain links TRBV7-8 with TRBJ2-7; possible D gene TRBD2, 5 bases. CDR3 loop: CASASGATLWEEQYF. Written as DNA, the CDR3 is TGTGCCAGCGCCAGCGGCGCGACACTTTGGGAAGAGCAGTACTTC.